Listed below are T cell receptor beta chains from one sample, sequenced in a study of beta chain features in type 1 diabetes. Profiling relied on immunoSEQ multiplex PCR, and the TCRdb table lists in-frame clones only, not all of them. The sample has 200,000 to 250,000 clones; roughly 9.6% are singletons. The source material was naive CD4+ T cells from blood. The source is a woman aged 18-35 years in good health. CDR3s include the opening cysteine and the closing phenylalanine or tryptophan. A D gene is named only where the DNA matches it firmly. A row's size may be missing; if present it is once, few, many or a size class.

TRBV11-2	TRBD1	NA	TRBJ2-1	TGTGCCAGCAGCGCCCCGGGACAGGGGGCCTCCTACAATGAGCAGTTCTTC	CASSAPGQGASYNEQFF
TRBV5-1	TRBD1	NA	TRBJ1-1	TGCGCCAGCAGCTTCGGGACCCTAGGACAGGCTAATGAAGCTTTCTTT	CASSFGTLGQANEAFF
TRBV19	TRBD1	NA	TRBJ2-3	TGTGCCAGTAGTCCGGGACAGGGCATGAACACAGATACGCAGTATTTT	CASSPGQGMNTDTQYF
TRBV5-1	TRBD2	few	TRBJ2-5	TGCGCCAGCAGCTTAGACGTAGCGGGAGGACTTCTAGAGACCCAGTACTTC	CASSLDVAGGLLETQYF
TRBV14	NA	NA	TRBJ2-5	TGTGCCAGCGGGTCGAGCGGGACCCAGTACTTC	CASGSSGTQYF
TRBV12-5	NA	NA	TRBJ2-3	TGTGCTAGTGGTTTGGTACTGGCGGCACGTCCAGATACGCAGTATTTT	CASGLVLAARPDTQYF
TRBV30	TRBD1	NA	TRBJ1-1	TGTGCCTGGAGCTTCGGACAGGGAGCTGAAGCTTTCTTT	CAWSFGQGAEAFF
TRBV4-1	NA	many	TRBJ1-2	TGCGCCAGCAGCCAAGTGTTGGGAGGCGGCTACACCTTC	CASSQVLGGGYTF
TRBV2	NA	NA	TRBJ1-2	TGTGCCAGCAGCCAGCGGACAGCTAACTATGGCTACACCTTC	CASSQRTANYGYTF
TRBV6-1	NA	NA	TRBJ2-7	TGTGCCAGCAGTGAAGGCCCAGGGCGGTACGAGCAGTACTTC	CASSEGPGRYEQYF
TRBV5-1	NA	NA	TRBJ1-6	TGCGCCAGCAGCTTGGGGACAGAGCCCATAGGTTCACCCCTCCACTTT	CASSLGTEPIGSPLHF
TRBV19	NA	NA	TRBJ2-1	TGTGCCAGTAGTCGGTTTAGAACCGGGACTTCATACAATGAGCAGTTCTTC	CASSRFRTGTSYNEQFF
TRBV10-3	NA	few	TRBJ1-1	TGTGCCATCAGTGACCGCGGGGGCGGCACTGAAGCTTTCTTT	CAISDRGGGTEAFF
TRBV2	NA	few	TRBJ1-2	TGTGCCAGCAGTGAATTCGAGGAAAACTATGGCTACACCTTC	CASSEFEENYGYTF
TRBV28	NA	few	TRBJ1-6	TGTGCCAGCAGTTTCAGGGGTAATTCACCCCTCCACTTT	CASSFRGNSPLHF
TRBV12-5	NA	NA	TRBJ2-2	TGTGCTAGTGGCCGCCCCACGGGAAGAAACACCGGGGAGCTGTTTTTT	CASGRPTGRNTGELFF
TRBV25-1	NA	NA	TRBJ1-3	TGTGCCAGCAGTGGAGTCCGAACGTACTCTGGAAACACCATATATTTT	CASSGVRTYSGNTIYF
TRBV12-5	TRBD1	few	TRBJ1-1	TGTGCTAGTGGTTTGGTAAGGGGGCACACTGAAGCTTTCTTT	CASGLVRGHTEAFF
TRBV19	NA	NA	TRBJ1-5	TGTGCCAGTAGTATGCAGAAAAATCAGCCCCAGCATTTT	CASSMQKNQPQHF
TRBV11-2	TRBD1	NA	TRBJ2-7	TGTGCCAGCAGCTCAGACAGGGTCTCCTACGAGCAGTACTTC	CASSSDRVSYEQYF
TRBV5-7	NA	NA	TRBJ2-1	TGTGCCAGCAGCTGGAAGGGGTCACCCTACAATGAGCAGTTCTTC	CASSWKGSPYNEQFF
TRBV25-1	TRBD1	few	TRBJ1-1	TGTGCCAGCAGTGAATACCAGGGGGCGGGTGACACTGAAGCTTTCTTT	CASSEYQGAGDTEAFF
TRBV4-1	TRBD1	NA	TRBJ2-2	TGCGCCAGCAGCCAAGGCCCGGACAGGCCAAAGCTGTTTTTT	CASSQGPDRPKLFF
TRBV30	NA	NA	TRBJ1-2	TGTGCCTGGAGGGACTTCCAAACTTCTGGCTACACCTTC	CAWRDFQTSGYTF
TRBV30	NA	few	TRBJ1-1	TGTGCCTGGAGCCCGGGAGGTATCCCTGAAGCTTTCTTT	CAWSPGGIPEAFF
TRBV15	TRBD2	NA	TRBJ2-7	TGTGCCACCAGCAGTCCGGGACTACAATACGAGCAGTACTTC	CATSSPGLQYEQYF
TRBV20-1	NA	NA	TRBJ2-1	TGCAGTGCTGCCTCTAGCGATGAGCAGTTCTTC	CSAASSDEQFF
TRBV30	TRBD2	NA	TRBJ2-1	TGTGCCTGGAGGCCATTAGCGGGAGGGCCAAGTGAGCAGTTCTTC	CAWRPLAGGPSEQFF
TRBV9	TRBD2	few	TRBJ2-2	TGTGCCAGCAGCGCAGCGGGGGCTATCGGGGAGCTGTTTTTT	CASSAAGAIGELFF
TRBV7-6	NA	NA	TRBJ2-3	TGTGCCAGCAGCTCCCGGGGGTTTGATTCAGATACGCAGTATTTT	CASSSRGFDSDTQYF
TRBV20-1	NA	NA	TRBJ2-1	TGCAGTGCCGAGTACAATGAGCAGTTCTTC	CSAEYNEQFF